This passage covers 24 T cell receptor beta chains from one sample sequenced in a study of patients and donors after allogeneic stem cell transplantation. One entry per CDR3 protein, called by TCRdb with MiXCR from the RT-PCR reads. Of some 160,000 distinct CDR3 sequences in the sample, approximately 22% were seen once. The material sequenced was blood, either unsorted or a sorted T cell fraction (not recorded which). All receptors derive from a human donor who was either an allogeneic HSCT recipient or a stem cell or donor lymphocyte infusion donor (not recorded which). It is not recorded whose cells these are; they may come from a transplant donor.

This clonotype was seen many times. The gene calls are TRBV12-3 or TRBV12-4 and TRBJ1-1; D unclear. The CDR3 covers 13 residues. The V gene lost 5 bases and the J gene lost 0 bases, with 7 bases spanning the gap. This CDR3 is CASSQQMNTEAFF. The CDR3 coding sequence is TGTGCCAGCAGTCAGCAAATGAACACTGAAGCTTTCTTT.

The chain carries TRBV10-3 and TRBJ2-5; TRBD2 is a possible D gene (5 bases). This CDR3 has 13 residues. Germline-derived CDR1 and CDR2 are ENHRY and SYGVKD. Trimming left V 0 bases short and J 5 bases short, with 7 bases between. CDR3 nucleotide sequence: TGTGCCATCAGTGAGTCCGGGGTGGAGACCCAGTACTTC. It specifies CAISESGVETQYF.

This rearrangement joins TRBV5-5 to TRBJ2-5, with D uncertain. Germline CDR1 is SGHKS and CDR2 is YYEKEE (reference sequence). This CDR3 spans 15 amino acids. V was clipped by 4 bases and J by 2 bases, with 15 bases between them. Written as DNA, the CDR3 is TGTGCCAGCAGCCCGACCGCCAGTTCACAAGAGACCCAGTACTTC. This codes for CASSPTASSQETQYF.

Many counts were recorded for this clonotype. The rearrangement joins TRBV29-1 to TRBJ2-3; 11 nucleotides match TRBD1. The V gene end was trimmed by 0 bases and the J gene end by 3 bases; junction bases not matched to a gene: 8. Germline lookup yields CDR1 SQVTM and CDR2 ANQGSEA. The CDR3 covers 17 residues. In DNA, the CDR3 is TGCAGCGTTGAAGATTACGGGGGACAGGGGGGGACAGATACGCAGTATTTT. Translation gives CSVEDYGGQGGTDTQYF.

This clonotype has at least ten counts. The genes are TRBV4-1 and TRBJ2-7; TRBD2 is a possible D gene (6 bases). The germline gives CDR1 MGHRA, CDR2 YSYEKL. The CDR3 has 15 amino acids. Trimming removed 3 bases at V and 0 bases at J, with 12 bases between. The CDR3 reads CASSQVLGGSYEQYF. In DNA form, the CDR3 reads TGCGCCAGCAGCCAGGTCTTGGGGGGCTCCTACGAGCAGTACTTC.

This clonotype was counted only a few times. The chain recombines TRBV7-2 with TRBJ1-4; D is undetermined. The germline CDR1 and CDR2 sequences are SGHTA and FQGNSA. CDR3 length: 16 residues. With 6 bases removed from V and 2 bases from J, the gap between germline ends came to 16 bases. The CDR3 DNA follows: TGTGCCAGCAGTTTTTCATACCGGTGGACTAATGAAAAACTGTTTTTT. It yields the protein CASSFSYRWTNEKLFF.

This clonotype showed up just a few times. This chain connects TRBV3-1 to TRBJ2-7; a weak D match, TRBD1 (5 bases). The CDR3 consists of 14 residues. In germline, CDR1 is LGHDT, CDR2 YNNKEL (reference sequence). Trimming stripped 1 base from V and 6 bases from J, with 13 bases between. CDR3 sequence (DNA): TGTGCCAGCAGCCAAGGGGGCCAAGTCGCCGAGCAGTACTTC. Protein: CASSQGGQVAEQYF.

The rearrangement uses TRBV7-9 and TRBJ2-7; D remains ambiguous. CDR1 and CDR2 from the germline V gene are SEHNR and FQNEAQ (reference sequence). The CDR3 has 12 residues. Trimming cost V 3 bases and J 5 bases, with 8 bases left between them. The CDR3, as DNA: TGTGCCAGCAGCTTTCGGGCCCACGAGCAGTACTTC. Residues: CASSFRAHEQYF.

V usage is TRBV15 and J usage is TRBJ1-1, with D unclear. From germline, CDR1 is LNHNV and CDR2 YYDKDF (reference sequence). Trimming left V 0 bases short and J 0 bases short, with 5 bases between. This CDR3 is 14 amino acids long. In nucleotides, the CDR3 is TGTGCCACCAGCAGAGATCCCATGAACACTGAAGCTTTCTTT. Encoded protein: CATSRDPMNTEAFF.

This rearrangement joins TRBV14 to TRBJ1-1, with D perhaps matching TRBD1 (5 bases). The germline V gene has CDR1 SGHDN and CDR2 FVKESK. Trimming removed 4 bases at V and 3 bases at J, with 9 bases between. The CDR3 is 13 amino acids. This CDR3 reads CASSPGTHTEAFF. Written as DNA, the CDR3 is TGTGCCAGCAGCCCCGGGACCCACACTGAAGCTTTCTTT. Variable domain in full (rest from reference TRBV14 and TRBJ1-1): EAGVTQFPSHSVIEKGQTVTLRCDPISGHDNLYWYRRVMGKEIKFLLHFVKESKQDESGMPNNRFLAERTGGTYSTLKVQPAELEDSGVYFCASSPGTHTEAFFGQGTRLTVV.

This clonotype was found a few times. The chain combines TRBV5-1 with TRBJ2-2; D gene unclear. The germline V gene encodes CDR1 SGHRS and CDR2 YFSETQ. Trimming stripped 4 bases from V and 9 bases from J, with 10 bases between. The CDR3 loop spans 12 amino acids. CDR3: CASSQAFRELFF. CDR3 coding DNA: TGCGCCAGCAGCCAGGCCTTTCGGGAGCTGTTTTTT.

The J gene is TRBJ2-7, the V gene TRBV29-1, with 7 bases lining up with TRBD2. With V trimmed by 4 bases and J by 2 bases, 5 bases remained unmatched. The CDR3 extends over 13 amino acids. Germline V gives CDR1 SQVTM, CDR2 ANQGSEA. CDR3 in DNA: TGCAGCGTTGCGACTAGCCGTACCTACGAGCAGTACTTC. It specifies CSVATSRTYEQYF.

This clonotype was observed many times. The chain's CDR3 is CASSLVESQPQHF. The DNA of the CDR3 is TGTGCCAGCAGCTTAGTTGAGAGTCAGCCCCAGCATTTT. This chain connects TRBV7-9 to TRBJ1-5; no definite D call. The V gene's germline CDR1 is SEHNR and CDR2 FQNEAQ (reference sequence). The V end was cut by 1 base, the J end by 6 bases, with 7 bases between. The CDR3 extends over 13 amino acids.

This clonotype has more than one count but fewer than ten. The chain carries TRBV12-3 or TRBV12-4 and TRBJ1-1; a possible D gene is TRBD1 (5 bases). The length of the CDR3 is 15 residues. Trimming left V 6 bases short and J 8 bases short, with 22 bases between. CDR3 loop: CASRTGWGVMGEAFF. The CDR3 nucleotides are TGTGCCAGCAGAACAGGTTGGGGTGTGATGGGCGAAGCTTTCTTT.

Only a few counts were recorded for this clonotype. The rearrangement uses TRBV18 and TRBJ1-6; the match to TRBD1 covers 9 bases. Germline assignment: CDR1 KGHSH and CDR2 LQKENI. This CDR3 spans 14 amino acids. V lost 3 bases and J lost 9; bases outside the gene matches: 3. CDR3 sequence reads: CASSPGQGPSPLHF. The CDR3 DNA sequence: TGTGCCAGCTCACCGGGACAGGGACCTTCACCCCTCCACTTT.

As DNA, the CDR3 is TGCAGTGCTTTAAAGGGGACAGGGGGACGCAATCAGCCCCAGCATTTT. Encoded protein: CSALKGTGGRNQPQHF. The V gene is TRBV20-1, the J gene TRBJ1-5, with 11 positions matching TRBD1. Trimming at V came to 5 bases and at J to 2 bases, leaving 8 bases not matched to a gene. CDR3 length: 16 amino acids. CDR1 and CDR2 from the germline V gene are DFQATT and SNEGSKA (reference sequence).

V usage is TRBV4-1 and J usage is TRBJ1-6, with D tentatively TRBD1 (5 bases). The CDR3 totals 15 residues. Germline V gives CDR1 MGHRA, CDR2 YSYEKL. The V and J ends lost 0 bases and 8 bases respectively, with 11 bases between them. Here the CDR3 DNA reads TGCGCCAGCAGCCAAGAGACAGTCCGCTATTCACCCCTCCACTTT. It encodes CASSQETVRYSPLHF.

This clonotype has a handful of counts. This chain joins TRBV24-1 and TRBJ2-1, with D hard to call. Germline loops: CDR1 KGHDR, CDR2 SFDVKD. This CDR3 is built from 14 residues. Trimming pared 3 bases from V and 1 base from J, leaving 6 bases between. The CDR3, as DNA: TGTGCCACCAGTGATGTGTATTCCTACAATGAGCAGTTCTTC. Translating it yields CATSDVYSYNEQFF.

This clonotype came up a few times. V is TRBV12-3 or TRBV12-4 and J is TRBJ2-2, with 9 bases lining up with TRBD2. The CDR3 has 15 residues. The junction had 5 bases not matched to a gene; V was cut back by 1 base and J by 8 bases. As DNA, the CDR3 is TGTGCCAGCAGTTTAGAAAGCGGGAGGACTGGGGAGCTGTTTTTT. Translated, it gives CASSLESGRTGELFF.

The chain employs TRBV9 and TRBJ2-1; D is possibly TRBD1 (6 bases). CDR1 and CDR2 (germline): SGDLS, YYNGEE. There are 16 residues in the CDR3. The V end lost 3 bases, the J end lost 3 bases, and 16 bases lay between the germline ends. The CDR3 is CASSARRDKSYNEQFF. For the CDR3, the DNA is TGTGCCAGCAGCGCCCGTCGGGACAAAAGCTACAATGAGCAGTTCTTC. The full variable domain, its missing parts supplied by reference TRBV9 and TRBJ2-1, is DSGVTQTPKHLITATGQRVTLRCSPRSGDLSVYWYQQSLDQGLQFLIQYYNGEERAKGNILERFSAQQFPDLHSELNLSSLELGDSALYFCASSARRDKSYNEQFFGPGTRLTVL.

This clonotype was seen a few times. The chain's CDR3 is CAWRVGTGGFYGYTF. The DNA for the CDR3 is TGTGCCTGGAGGGTGGGGACAGGCGGATTCTATGGCTACACCTTC. The V call is TRBV30, the J call TRBJ1-2, with 8 bases aligning to TRBD1. CDR1 GTSNPN and CDR2 SVGIG come from the germline V gene (reference sequence). This CDR3 spans 15 amino acids. With 3 bases clipped from V and 4 bases from J, the junction kept 10 bases outside the gene matches.

The gene calls are TRBV20-1 and TRBJ2-1; D remains unclear. V lost 3 bases to trimming and J lost 9 bases, with 15 bases between them. CDR1 is DFQATT and CDR2 is SNEGSKA in the germline V gene (reference sequence). The CDR3 runs 13 residues. The CDR3 loop is CSASEMVSTEQFF. Here the CDR3 DNA reads TGCAGTGCTAGCGAAATGGTGAGCACTGAGCAGTTCTTC.

The gene calls are TRBV20-1 and TRBJ2-7; 10 positions agree with TRBD1. There are 14 residues in the CDR3. Germline V CDR1 and CDR2: DFQATT, SNEGSKA (reference sequence). In DNA form, the CDR3 reads TGCAGCGGAACCGGGACAGGGGACTCCTACGAGCAGTACTTC. This codes for CSGTGTGDSYEQYF.

Here the CDR3 DNA reads TGTGCCAGCAAACAGTTGATCTCTGGAAACACCATATATTTT. It encodes CASKQLISGNTIYF. V usage is TRBV2 and J usage is TRBJ1-3; no firm D call. The CDR3 sequence is 14 residues long. The germline V gene encodes CDR1 SNHLY and CDR2 FYNNEI. The V gene lost 7 bases and the J gene lost 0 bases, with 10 bases spanning the gap. Supplemented by reference TRBV2 and TRBJ1-3, the full variable domain reads EPEVTQTPSHQVTQMGQEVILRCVPISNHLYFYWYRQILGQKVEFLVSFYNNEISEKSEIFDDQFSVERPDGSNFTLKIRSTKLEDSAMYFCASKQLISGNTIYFGEGSWLTVV.